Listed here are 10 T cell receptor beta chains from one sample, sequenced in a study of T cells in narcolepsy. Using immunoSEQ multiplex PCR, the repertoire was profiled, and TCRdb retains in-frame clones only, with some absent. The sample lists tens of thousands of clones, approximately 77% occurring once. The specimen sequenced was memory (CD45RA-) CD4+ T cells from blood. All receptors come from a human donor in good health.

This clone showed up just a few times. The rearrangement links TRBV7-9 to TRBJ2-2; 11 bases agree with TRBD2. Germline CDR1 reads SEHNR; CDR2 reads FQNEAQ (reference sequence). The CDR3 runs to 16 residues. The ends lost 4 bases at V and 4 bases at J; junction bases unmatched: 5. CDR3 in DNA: TGTGCCAGCAGCTCCACTAGCGGGGGACTCACCGGGGAGCTGTTTTTT. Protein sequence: CASSSTSGGLTGELFF.

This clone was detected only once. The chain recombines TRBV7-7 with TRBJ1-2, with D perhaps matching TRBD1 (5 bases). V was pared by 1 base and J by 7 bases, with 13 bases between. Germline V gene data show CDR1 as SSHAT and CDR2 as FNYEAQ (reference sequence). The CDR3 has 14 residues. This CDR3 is CASSLERGEGGYTF. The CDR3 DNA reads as TGTGCCAGCAGCTTAGAACGGGGCGAGGGTGGCTACACCTTC.

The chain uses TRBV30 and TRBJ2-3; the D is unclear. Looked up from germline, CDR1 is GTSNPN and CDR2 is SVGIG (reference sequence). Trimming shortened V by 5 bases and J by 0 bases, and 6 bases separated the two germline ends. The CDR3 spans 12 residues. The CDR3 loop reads CAWGRSTDTQYF. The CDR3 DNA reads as TGTGCCTGGGGCCGGAGCACAGATACGCAGTATTTT.

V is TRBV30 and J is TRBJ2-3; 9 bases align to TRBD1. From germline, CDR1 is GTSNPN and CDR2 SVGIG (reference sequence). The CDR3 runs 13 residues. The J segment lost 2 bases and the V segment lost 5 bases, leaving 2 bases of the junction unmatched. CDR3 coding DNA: TGTGCCTGGGGGACAGGGACCACAGATACGCAGTATTTT. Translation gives CAWGTGTTDTQYF. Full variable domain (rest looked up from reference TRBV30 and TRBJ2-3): SQTIHQWPATLVQPVGSPLSLECTVEGTSNPNLYWYRQAAGRGLQLLFYSVGIGQISSEVPQNLSASRPQDRQFILSSKKLLLSDSGFYLCAWGTGTTDTQYFGPGTRLTVL.

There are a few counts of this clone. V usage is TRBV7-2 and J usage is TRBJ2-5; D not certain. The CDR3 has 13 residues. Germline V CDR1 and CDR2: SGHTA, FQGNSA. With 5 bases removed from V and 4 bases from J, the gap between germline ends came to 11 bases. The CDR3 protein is CASSAYLTETQYF. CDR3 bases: TGTGCCAGCAGCGCTTATTTGACAGAGACCCAGTACTTC. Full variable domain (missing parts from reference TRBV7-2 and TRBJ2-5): GAGVSQSPSNKVTEKGKDVELRCDPISGHTALYWYRQSLGQGLEFLIYFQGNSAPDKSGLPSDRFSAERTGGSVSTLTIQRTQQEDSAVYLCASSAYLTETQYFGPGTRLLVL.

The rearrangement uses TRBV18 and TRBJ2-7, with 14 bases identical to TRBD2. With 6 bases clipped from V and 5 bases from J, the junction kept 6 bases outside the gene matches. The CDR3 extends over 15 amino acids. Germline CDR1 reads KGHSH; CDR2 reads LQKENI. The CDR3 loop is CASSGTSGGPDEQYF. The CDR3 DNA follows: TGTGCCAGCTCGGGGACTAGCGGGGGCCCCGACGAGCAGTACTTC. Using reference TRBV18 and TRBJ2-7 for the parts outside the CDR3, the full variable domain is NAGVMQNPRHLVRRRGQEARLRCSPMKGHSHVYWYRQLPEEGLKFMVYLQKENIIDESGMPKERFSAEFPKEGPSILRIQQVVRGDSAAYFCASSGTSGGPDEQYFGPGTRLTVT.

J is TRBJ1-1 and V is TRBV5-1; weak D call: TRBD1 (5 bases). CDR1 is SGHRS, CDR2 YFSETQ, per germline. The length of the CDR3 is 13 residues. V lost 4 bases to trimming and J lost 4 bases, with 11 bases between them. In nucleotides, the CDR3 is TGCGCCAGCAGCCGAGGGGCAGGCACTGAAGCTTTCTTT. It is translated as CASSRGAGTEAFF.

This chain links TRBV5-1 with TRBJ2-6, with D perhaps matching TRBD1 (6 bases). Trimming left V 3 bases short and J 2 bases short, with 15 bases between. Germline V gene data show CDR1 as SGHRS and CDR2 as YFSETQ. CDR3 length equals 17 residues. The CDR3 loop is CASSSTFGGAGANVLTF. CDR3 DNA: TGCGCCAGCAGCTCGACATTTGGGGGCGCTGGGGCCAACGTCCTGACTTTC.

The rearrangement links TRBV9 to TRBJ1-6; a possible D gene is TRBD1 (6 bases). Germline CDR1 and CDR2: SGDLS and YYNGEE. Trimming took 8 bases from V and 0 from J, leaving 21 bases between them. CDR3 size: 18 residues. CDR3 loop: CARSRAGESHSYNSPLHF. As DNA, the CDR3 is TGTGCCAGGAGTAGGGCAGGGGAGTCCCACTCCTATAATTCACCCCTCCACTTT.

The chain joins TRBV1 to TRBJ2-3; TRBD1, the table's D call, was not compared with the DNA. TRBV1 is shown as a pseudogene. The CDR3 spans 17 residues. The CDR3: CTSRPLTPGAEADTQYF. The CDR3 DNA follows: TGCACCAGCAGGCCCTTAACCCCAGGGGCTGAGGCAGATACGCAGTATTTT.